The TCR beta chain described here comes from a study of blood T cells in healthy people across ages. This clonotype was counted between two and nine times. Alongside a J-beta primer mix, a sample-barcoded 5' primer served in a second PCR lasting about 6 to 12 cycles. Carrying 12 random nucleotides, a template-switch adaptor labeled each individual cDNA molecule. TCRdb reprocessed the 5' RACE reads with MiXCR, giving one entry per CDR3 protein. The sample consists of around 870,000 distinct CDR3 sequences, 29% of them appearing once. Per germline, CDR1 SGHRS and CDR2 YFSETQ. V shed 0 bases and J shed 5 bases, with 17 bases lying between them. This CDR3 comprises 16 residues.

This chain uses TRBV5-1 with TRBJ2-5; D perhaps matches TRBD1 (7 bases). Input material: blood. This sequence was found in a woman older than 75 in good health. As DNA, the CDR3 is TGCGCCAGCAGCTTGGACGTAACAGGGGCGGGGGAGACCCAGTACTTC. Its protein product is CASSLDVTGAGETQYF.